A selection of T cell receptor beta chains follows, all from one sample in a study of T cells in Graves' hyperthyroidism and ophthalmopathy. TCRdb reprocessed the multiplex PCR reads with MiXCR, giving one entry per CDR3 protein. The repertoire has around 97,000 distinct CDR3 sequences, roughly 47% of them found once; the top ten carry 20% to 30%. Sequencing input: blood. The receptors derive from a middle-aged man with Graves' hyperthyroidism. CDR3s include the opening cysteine and the closing phenylalanine or tryptophan. D genes are given only for firm matches. A row's size may be missing; if present it is once, few, many or a size class.

TRBV13	TRBJ2-5	many	-	TGTGCCAGCAGCTTCGCTGGGCCTCAAGAGACCCAGTACTTC	CASSFAGPQETQYF
TRBV7-9	TRBJ2-6	many	-	TGTGCCAGCAGCCCCGGGCGGGGTGGGTTCGGCTTTGGGGCCAACGTCCTGACTTTC	CASSPGRGGFGFGANVLTF
TRBV7-2	TRBJ2-3	many	-	TGTGCCAGCAGCTTAGACCAAAGCACAGATACGCAGTATTTT	CASSLDQSTDTQYF
TRBV5-1	TRBJ2-5	many	-	TGCGCCAGCAGCTTTCAGGGGTACCAAGAGACCCAGTACTTC	CASSFQGYQETQYF
TRBV9	TRBJ2-3	many	-	TGTGCCAGCAGCGTCGGCAGGGGGGTAGATACGCAGTATTTT	CASSVGRGVDTQYF
TRBV29-1	TRBJ2-3	many	TRBD1	TGCAGCGTTGATACAGGGGCAGATACGCAGTATTTT	CSVDTGADTQYF
TRBV20-1	TRBJ1-5	once	-	TGCAGTGCTAGAGCCGGGACTTCCAATCAGCCCCAGCATTTT	CSARAGTSNQPQHF
TRBV5-1	TRBJ2-1	many	TRBD2	TGCGCCAGCAGCTTGGGCGGGAGGGCCCTCGGGGAGCAGTTCTTC	CASSLGGRALGEQFF
TRBV7-7	TRBJ1-1	-	-	TGTGCTAGCAGCCTCGGGACCGGGGGGTTTTACACTGAAGCTTTCTTT	CASSLGTGGFYTEAFF
TRBV2	TRBJ2-1	-	-	TGTGCCAGCAGTGAATTTCTAGGGGGCTACAATGAGCAGTTCTTC	CASSEFLGGYNEQFF
TRBV30	TRBJ1-2	few	-	TGTGCCTGGAGTTCGGACACCGGGTATGGCTACACCTTC	CAWSSDTGYGYTF
TRBV7-2	TRBJ2-5	once	TRBD2	TGTGCCAGCAGCACTAGCGGGAGGGGAGAGACCCAGTACTTC	CASSTSGRGETQYF
TRBV5-1	TRBJ2-6	many	-	TGCGCCAGCAGCTTGTTTACAGGGAAAGGGGCCAACGTCCTGACTTTC	CASSLFTGKGANVLTF
TRBV29-1	TRBJ1-1	-	-	TGCAGCGTCAGGAACACTGGAGCTTTCTTT	CSVRNTGAFF
TRBV2	TRBJ1-6	medium-sized	-	TGTGCCAGCAGTGACCCAATCTCACCCCTCCACTTT	CASSDPISPLHF
TRBV15	TRBJ2-3	many	-	TGTGCCACCAGCAGAGAGGGGGGGACAGGTGGTGATACGCAGTATTTT	CATSREGGTGGDTQYF
TRBV2	TRBJ1-2	-	-	TGTGCCAGCAGTGAATACAGGGAGGGAAACTATGGCTACACCTTC	CASSEYREGNYGYTF
TRBV7-2	TRBJ1-2	many	-	TGTGCCAGCAGCCTAAGGATCGGAGGGGTTAACTATGGCTACACCTTC	CASSLRIGGVNYGYTF
TRBV19	TRBJ1-5	-	-	TGTGCCAGTAGTATAGGTCAGGGGAACACCGGGGAGCCCCAGCATTTT	CASSIGQGNTGEPQHF
TRBV19	TRBJ1-3	many	-	TGTGCCAGTAGCACCTCTTGGGGGACTGGAAACACCATATATTTT	CASSTSWGTGNTIYF
TRBV7-3	TRBJ2-7	-	-	TGTGCCAGCAGCCCAAAGTGGAACTCCTACGAGCAGTACTTC	CASSPKWNSYEQYF
TRBV7-9	TRBJ1-1	many	TRBD1	TGTGCCAGCAGCCCCCGGGACAGGGTTGAAGCTTTCTTT	CASSPRDRVEAFF
TRBV7-6	TRBJ1-1	many	-	TGTGCCAGCAGCCTCCTAGGACAGATGAACACTGAAGCTTTCTTT	CASSLLGQMNTEAFF
TRBV29-1	TRBJ2-5	many	-	TGCAGCGTTCCCCCGGGACACCAAGAGACCCAGTACTTC	CSVPPGHQETQYF
TRBV5-4	TRBJ1-2	-	-	TGTGCCAGCAGCTTGGGCACAGGGAGAGATGGCTACACCTTC	CASSLGTGRDGYTF
TRBV2	TRBJ1-1	-	-	TGTGCCCGCAGGACGAGCACTGAAGCTTTCTTT	CARRTSTEAFF
TRBV19	TRBJ2-7	many	-	TGTGCCAGTAGTAGTGGGTTTTCCTACGAGCAGTACTTC	CASSSGFSYEQYF
TRBV7-3	TRBJ2-7	-	TRBD2	TGTGCCAGCAGCGAAGCGGGAAAAAACTACGAGCAGTACTTC	CASSEAGKNYEQYF
TRBV12-3/TRBV12-4	TRBJ2-7	many	TRBD1	TGTGCCAGCGCGACAGGGTTCGGATCCTACGAGCAGTACTTC	CASATGFGSYEQYF
TRBV5-1	TRBJ2-7	-	-	TGCGCCGGCAGCTTGGCCGGGCTCTCCTACAAGCAGTACTTC	CAGSLAGLSYKQYF
TRBV7-8	TRBJ2-5	many	TRBD2	TGTGCCAGCAGCTTGCGGACTAGCGGTAATCAAGAGACCCAGTACTTC	CASSLRTSGNQETQYF